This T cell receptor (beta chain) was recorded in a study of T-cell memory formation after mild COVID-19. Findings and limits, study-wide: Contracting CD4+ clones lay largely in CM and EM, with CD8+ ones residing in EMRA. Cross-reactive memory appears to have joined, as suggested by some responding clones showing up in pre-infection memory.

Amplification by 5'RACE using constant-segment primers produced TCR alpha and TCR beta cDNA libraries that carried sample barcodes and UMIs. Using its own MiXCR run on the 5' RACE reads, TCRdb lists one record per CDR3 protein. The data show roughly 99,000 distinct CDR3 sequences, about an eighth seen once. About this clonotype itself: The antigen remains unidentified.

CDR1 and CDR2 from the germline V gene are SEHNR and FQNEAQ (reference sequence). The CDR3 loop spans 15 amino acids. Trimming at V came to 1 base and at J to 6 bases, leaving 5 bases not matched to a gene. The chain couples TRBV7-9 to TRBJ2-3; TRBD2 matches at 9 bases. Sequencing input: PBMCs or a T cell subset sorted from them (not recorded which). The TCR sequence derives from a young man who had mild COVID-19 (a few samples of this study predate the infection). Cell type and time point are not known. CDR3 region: CASSLGGGAVDTQYF. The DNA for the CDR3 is TGTGCCAGCAGCTTAGGCGGGGGGGCCGTCGATACGCAGTATTTT.